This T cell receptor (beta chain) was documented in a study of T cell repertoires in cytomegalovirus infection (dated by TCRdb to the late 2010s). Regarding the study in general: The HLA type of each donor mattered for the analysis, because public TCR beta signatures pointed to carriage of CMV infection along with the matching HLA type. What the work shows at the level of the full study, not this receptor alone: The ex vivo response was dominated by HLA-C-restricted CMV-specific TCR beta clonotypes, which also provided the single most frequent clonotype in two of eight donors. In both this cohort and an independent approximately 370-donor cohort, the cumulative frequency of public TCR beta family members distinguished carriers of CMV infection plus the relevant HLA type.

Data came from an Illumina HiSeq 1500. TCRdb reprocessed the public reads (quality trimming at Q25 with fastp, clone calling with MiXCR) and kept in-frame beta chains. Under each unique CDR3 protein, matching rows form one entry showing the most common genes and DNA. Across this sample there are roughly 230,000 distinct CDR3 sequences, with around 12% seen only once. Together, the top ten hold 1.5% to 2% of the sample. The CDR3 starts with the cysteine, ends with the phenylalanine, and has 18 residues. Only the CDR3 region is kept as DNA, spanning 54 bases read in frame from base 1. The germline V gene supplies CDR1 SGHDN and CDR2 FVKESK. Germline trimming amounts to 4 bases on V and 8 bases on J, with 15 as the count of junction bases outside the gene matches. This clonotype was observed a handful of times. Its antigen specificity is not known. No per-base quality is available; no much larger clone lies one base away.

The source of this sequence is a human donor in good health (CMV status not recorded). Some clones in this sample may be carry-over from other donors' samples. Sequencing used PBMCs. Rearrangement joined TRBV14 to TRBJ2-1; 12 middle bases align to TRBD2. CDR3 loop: CASSPRGLAGIPRDEQFF. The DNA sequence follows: TGTGCCAGCAGCCCACGAGGACTAGCGGGAATCCCTCGGGATGAGCAGTTCTTC.